This T cell receptor beta chain originates from a study of blood T cell repertoires in COVID-19. Study summary: T cells, B-cell-depleted T cells, or PBMCs provided the cDNA or gDNA that served as material.

The data were produced by immunoSEQ multiplex PCR, yet TCRdb's version contains in-frame clones alone and is incomplete. The data contain 500,000 or so clones, about 85% of them seen just once; the ten biggest clones take up roughly 0.7%. Enrollees, about 18 to 100 years old, lived in about two dozen US areas. This clone was observed a few times. The TCR sequence derives from a woman in her late teens or twenties who had recovered from COVID-19. The specimen was PBMCs or T cells enriched from blood (not recorded which).

CDR3 nucleotides: TGTGCCAGCAGTGAGGACAGGTCCCGCGCTGAAGCTTTCTTT. Its translation is CASSEDRSRAEAFF. This sequence joins TRBV2 and TRBJ1-1; 7 bases agree with TRBD1. J gave up 6 bases and V 3 bases, and 7 bases lay outside the gene matches. This CDR3 is built from 14 residues. From germline, CDR1 is SNHLY and CDR2 FYNNEI.